The rows below give T cell receptor beta chains drawn from one sample of a study of technical replicates of blood from a handful of donors. The repertoire was sequenced with immunoSEQ multiplex PCR; TCRdb's copy has only in-frame clones and lacks some. Of around 62,000 clones listed, about 97% are singletons. The sequenced sample was T cells isolated from PBMCs. The receptors come from a human donor in good health. CDR3s include the opening cysteine and the closing phenylalanine or tryptophan. A D gene is named only where the DNA matches it firmly. Size is omitted from some rows. Given values are once, few, many or a class for expanded clones.

>TRBV29-1|TRBJ2-4|TRBD2|.
TGCAGCGTCCAGCTGGGGGGGAACATTCAGTACTTC
CSVQLGGNIQYF
>TRBV13|TRBJ1-1|TRBD1|.
TGTGCCAGCAGCCCTAGCCTGACAGGGTTCTATGCTGAAGCTTTCTTT
CASSPSLTGFYAEAFF
>TRBV5-4|TRBJ2-2|.|.
TGTGCCAGCAGCTTGGACTATTACACCGGGGAGCTGTTTTTT
CASSLDYYTGELFF
>TRBV29-1|TRBJ2-7|.|once
TGCAGCGTTGCCCGACCAGGGCTAAACGAGCAGTACTTC
CSVARPGLNEQYF
>TRBV29-1|TRBJ2-1|TRBD2|.
TGCAGCGGCTATAGCGGGCTCTACAATGAGCAGTTCTTC
CSGYSGLYNEQFF
>TRBV10-2|TRBJ2-5|.|.
TGCGCCAGCAGTGAGGCGACTAGACAAGAGACCCAGTACTTC
CASSEATRQETQYF
>TRBV7-3|TRBJ1-1|.|.
TGTGCCAGCAGCTCCCAGGGTAACACTGAAGCTTTCTTT
CASSSQGNTEAFF
>TRBV5-1|TRBJ2-7|.|once
TGCGCCAGCACCTCGACCGGGGGTCCCTACGAGCAGTACTTC
CASTSTGGPYEQYF
>TRBV5-1|TRBJ2-1|.|.
TGCGCCAGCAGCCTTACTAGAAACTACAATGAGCAGTTCTTC
CASSLTRNYNEQFF
>TRBV29-1|TRBJ1-2|.|.
TGCAGCGTTCAGAGCGGTGGCGGGGGTGGCTATGGCTACACCTTC
CSVQSGGGGGYGYTF
>TRBV6-6|TRBJ2-2|.|.
TGTGCCAGCAGTTACCGGGGGAACACCGGGGAGCTGTTTTTT
CASSYRGNTGELFF
>TRBV1|TRBJ2-7|.|.
TGCACCAGCAGCCAAGATCCCACAACCGGGACCCCTAGGAGGGAACCTTACGAGGAGCAGTACTTC
CTSSQDPTTGTPRREPYEEQYF
>TRBV5-1|TRBJ2-7|.|.
TGCGCCAGCAGCTTGGCAGAAAACACCTACGAGCAGTACTTC
CASSLAENTYEQYF
>TRBV25-1|TRBJ2-1|TRBD2|.
TGTGCCAGCAGTGTCGGGCGGGAGGTGGATGAGCAGTTCTTC
CASSVGREVDEQFF
>TRBV30|TRBJ2-7|TRBD2|.
TGTGCCTGGAGTGTGGGAGGGATACCGACGTACGAGCAGTACTTC
CAWSVGGIPTYEQYF
>TRBV10-3|TRBJ1-1|.|.
TGTGCCATCAGGACCAGGGAGAACACTGAAGCTTTCTTT
CAIRTRENTEAFF
>TRBV6-5|TRBJ1-2|.|.
TGTGCCAGCAGTTTGGGGACATCTCCCCGCTACACCTTC
CASSLGTSPRYTF
>TRBV29-1|TRBJ2-1|TRBD2|.
TGCAGCGTAGCGGGAATTATCTACAATGAGCAGTTCTTC
CSVAGIIYNEQFF
>TRBV27|TRBJ2-3|.|.
TGTGCCAGCAGTTCTAGCGCCGGTTGGACAGATACGCAGTATTTT
CASSSSAGWTDTQYF
>TRBV7-2|TRBJ2-1|TRBD2|.
TGTGCCAGCAGCTGGACTAGCGGGCCGGATGAGCAGTTCTTC
CASSWTSGPDEQFF